One and the same sample provided the 29 T cell receptor beta chains below, sequenced in a study of T cell repertoires in ileal Crohn's disease (dated by TCRdb to between 2018 and 2021). Library construction relied on the immunoSEQ multiplex PCR assay. In TCRdb, the immuneACCESS table is reduced to in-frame sequences with V and J assigned. These tables do not hold every clone; where another copy was compared, an unresolved V gene accounts for under half, and the others remain unexplained. The sample table contains about 7,200 clones; only one count was recorded for around 70% of them. Of the sample, around 10% falls within the top ten clones. In the paper's terms, the time point label means: neoterminal ileum biopsy at postoperative endoscopy, about 6 months after surgery. Material: ileal tissue. Receptors originate from an adult with Crohn's disease.

J is TRBJ1-2 and V is TRBV11-2; D call uncertain. This CDR3 is 17 amino acids long. Looked up from germline, CDR1 is SGHAT and CDR2 is FQNNGV. The ends were cut back, 1 base at V and 0 bases at J, with 15 bases in the middle. The DNA of the CDR3 is TGTGCCAGCAGCTTAGGGCCGACCGAAGGAGCTAACTATGGCTACACCTTC. Residues: CASSLGPTEGANYGYTF.

A few counts support this clone. The chain is built from TRBV18 and TRBJ1-3; TRBD1 is a possible D gene (5 bases). V lost 1 base to trimming and J lost 0 bases, with 10 bases between them. Germline assignment: CDR1 KGHSH and CDR2 LQKENI. CDR3 length: 16 residues. Written as DNA, the CDR3 is TGTGCCAGCTCACCACAGGGACTTTCCTCTGGAAACACCATATATTTT. This encodes CASSPQGLSSGNTIYF.

This rearrangement joins TRBV4-1 to TRBJ2-7; 9 bases are a match to TRBD2. This CDR3 region has 17 residues. V trimming: 1 base; J trimming: 5 bases; junction bases outside the gene matches: 12. The germline V gene encodes CDR1 MGHRA and CDR2 YSYEKL. The CDR3: CASSQVPSAGGPHEQYF. Written as DNA, the CDR3 is TGCGCCAGCAGCCAAGTCCCCAGTGCGGGGGGGCCCCACGAGCAGTACTTC.

The chain combines TRBV30 with TRBJ1-1, with TRBD1 as a possible D gene (5 bases). V was trimmed by 7 bases and J by 5 bases, leaving 20 bases between them. This CDR3 is built from 14 residues. Germline V lookup: CDR1 GTSNPN, CDR2 SVGIG (reference sequence). DNA of the CDR3: TGTGCCTCAACATGGGTGGGGCCGGGTACTGAAGCTTTCTTT. Protein sequence: CASTWVGPGTEAFF.

The chain couples TRBV6-5 to TRBJ2-2; weak D call: TRBD2 (6 bases). The CDR3 is 15 amino acids. Deletions cut 5 bases from V and 3 bases from J, with 13 bases between. CDR1 and CDR2 from the germline V gene are MNHEY and SVGAGI. The CDR3 nucleotides are TGTGCCAGCAGTCTGGGGACTCGAGACACCGGGGAGCTGTTTTTT. Protein sequence: CASSLGTRDTGELFF.

The chain employs TRBV29-1 and TRBJ1-2, with 7 bases that match TRBD1. Germline V gene data show CDR1 as SQVTM and CDR2 as ANQGSEA. The CDR3 has 12 amino acids. Trimming at V came to 5 bases and at J to 3 bases, leaving 3 bases not matched to a gene. CDR3 sequence reads: CSVSRGDYGYTF. The CDR3 DNA sequence: TGCAGCGTTAGCAGGGGGGACTATGGCTACACCTTC.

This sequence joins TRBV30 and TRBJ2-6; D is perhaps TRBD1 (5 bases). V lost 2 bases and J 4 bases, leaving 9 bases between the germline ends. Germline CDR1 and CDR2: GTSNPN and SVGIG (reference sequence). This CDR3 is built from 14 residues. The CDR3 loop is CAWSKGAGANVLTF. For the CDR3, the DNA is TGTGCCTGGAGTAAAGGGGCCGGGGCCAACGTCCTGACTTTC.

The chain combines TRBV6-5 with TRBJ2-1, with TRBD1 matching 8 bases. In germline, CDR1 is MNHEY, CDR2 SVGAGI. Trimming took 4 bases from V and 15 from J; bases not matched to a gene: 11. The CDR3 totals 13 residues. CDR3 amino acids: CASSSIRTGRRFF. CDR3 DNA sequence: TGTGCCAGCAGTTCGATCAGGACAGGGAGAAGGTTCTTC.

The chain recombines TRBV5-1 with TRBJ2-7; tentatively, D is TRBD1 (6 bases). Looked up from germline, CDR1 is SGHRS and CDR2 is YFSETQ. With 9 bases removed from V and 4 bases from J, the gap between germline ends came to 17 bases. This CDR3 region has 13 residues. This CDR3 is CATTRDNGYEQYF. CDR3 DNA: TGCGCCACTACCCGGGACAACGGGTACGAGCAGTACTTC.

This clone is termed large. Other DNA sequences in this specimen translate into the identical CDR3. This chain connects TRBV6-1 to TRBJ1-5; no clear D. This CDR3 contains 15 residues. V shed 0 bases and J shed 5 bases, with 11 bases lying between them. Per germline, CDR1 MNHNS and CDR2 SASEGT. CDR3 region: CASSEAGGSYQPQHF. The CDR3 nucleotides are TGTGCCAGCAGTGAAGCGGGAGGGAGTTATCAGCCCCAGCATTTT.

The rearrangement links TRBV6-1 to TRBJ2-7; D perhaps matches TRBD2 (6 bases). V was pared by 5 bases and J by 2 bases, with 16 bases between. This CDR3 has 15 residues. Germline V CDR1 and CDR2: MNHNS, SASEGT. The CDR3 here is CASSLIGGMTYEQYF. Written as DNA, the CDR3 is TGTGCCAGCAGTCTTATAGGAGGGATGACCTACGAGCAGTACTTC.

The chain is built from TRBV7-8 and TRBJ2-5, with a weak D call TRBD2 (6 bases). Germline assignment: CDR1 SGHVS and CDR2 FQNEAQ. This CDR3 is 14 amino acids long. Deletions cut 3 bases from V and 4 bases from J, with 12 bases between. The CDR3 sequence is CASSFSGGGETQYF. CDR3 coding DNA: TGTGCCAGCAGCTTTTCCGGGGGAGGAGAGACCCAGTACTTC.

V gene TRBV4-3 combines with J gene TRBJ2-3, with D possibly TRBD2 on 5 matching bases. V was trimmed by 0 bases and J by 4 bases, leaving 14 bases between them. CDR1 is LGHNA, CDR2 YSLEER, per germline. CDR3 size: 16 residues. CDR3 bases: TGCGCCAGCAGCCAAGAAAGTCGCTTCGGGGCAGATACGCAGTATTTT. It translates to CASSQESRFGADTQYF.

In its sample, this clone was seen once. The CDR3 sequence: CASSPGGYGYTF. In DNA form, the CDR3 reads TGCGCCAGCAGCCCCGGGGGCTATGGCTACACCTTC. The chain links TRBV4-3 to TRBJ1-2; TRBD1 might be the D (5 bases). Germline CDR1 is LGHNA and CDR2 is YSLEER. The CDR3 spans 12 residues. The ends were cut back, 4 bases at V and 4 bases at J, with 7 bases in the middle.

As concerns this clone: Within the sample, other DNA sequences also encode this same CDR3. The chain employs TRBV14 and TRBJ2-2; D is perhaps TRBD2 (6 bases). V lost 1 base and J lost 1, with 7 bases in between. Germline values: CDR1 SGHDN, CDR2 FVKESK. The CDR3 totals 15 residues. The CDR3, as DNA: TGTGCCAGCAGCCAAGCCGGGGGGAACACCGGGGAGCTGTTTTTT. It yields the protein CASSQAGGNTGELFF.

The chain couples TRBV5-1 to TRBJ1-3; 8 nucleotides agree with TRBD1. The V gene's germline CDR1 is SGHRS and CDR2 YFSETQ. This CDR3 contains 16 residues. V gave up 3 bases and J gave up 6 bases; unmatched junction bases: 11. As DNA, the CDR3 is TGCGCCAGCAGCTGGACCGGGGACAGGAGGGAAAACACCATATATTTT. It translates to CASSWTGDRRENTIYF.

The chain is built from TRBV2 and TRBJ2-6; 7 bases map to TRBD2. With V trimmed by 7 bases and J by 1 base, 13 bases remained unmatched. The CDR3 length is 18 residues. Per the germline V gene, CDR1 is SNHLY and CDR2 is FYNNEI. The CDR3 sequence: CASKIQAGTPSGANVLTF. CDR3 sequence (DNA): TGTGCCAGCAAAATCCAAGCGGGGACCCCGTCTGGGGCCAACGTCCTGACTTTC. Full variable domain (rest looked up from reference TRBV2 and TRBJ2-6): EPEVTQTPSHQVTQMGQEVILRCVPISNHLYFYWYRQILGQKVEFLVSFYNNEISEKSEIFDDQFSVERPDGSNFTLKIRSTKLEDSAMYFCASKIQAGTPSGANVLTFGAGSRLTVL.

V usage is TRBV5-1 and J usage is TRBJ2-5; 13 positions agree with TRBD2. J gave up 3 bases and V 1 base, and 12 bases lay outside the gene matches. This CDR3 spans 19 amino acids. The germline CDR1 and CDR2 sequences are SGHRS and YFSETQ. CDR3: CASSLLPPAGLAGEETQYF. Written as DNA, the CDR3 is TGCGCCAGCAGCTTGTTGCCACCCGCCGGACTAGCGGGAGAAGAGACCCAGTACTTC.

This clone has a handful of counts. Within the sample, other DNA sequences also encode this same CDR3. The CDR3 sequence is CASSSDSPGELFF. The CDR3 nucleotides read TGCGCCAGCAGCTCGGACAGCCCGGGGGAGCTGTTTTTT. The chain combines TRBV5-1 with TRBJ2-2; tentative D call: TRBD1 (6 bases). The germline V and J ends were trimmed by 3 bases and 8 bases, with 11 bases remaining between them. Germline V gives CDR1 SGHRS, CDR2 YFSETQ. The CDR3 length is 13 residues.

This CDR3 reads CASSTPGQGGNEQFF. The CDR3 nucleotides are TGTGCCAGCAGTACCCCGGGACAGGGTGGTAATGAGCAGTTCTTC. This chain links TRBV27 with TRBJ2-1, with 9 bases aligning to TRBD1. After removal of 5 bases from V and 7 bases from J, the junction contained 9 bases not matched to a gene. Germline loops: CDR1 MNHEY, CDR2 SMNVEV (reference sequence). The CDR3 has 15 residues.

The V call is TRBV28, the J call TRBJ2-7, with D perhaps TRBD2 (6 bases). Germline values: CDR1 MDHEN, CDR2 SYDVKM. The CDR3 totals 15 residues. The ends were cut back, 2 bases at V and 2 bases at J, with 13 bases in the middle. The CDR3: CASSLRWRGTYEQYF. The CDR3 DNA is TGTGCCAGCAGTTTAAGGTGGAGGGGTACCTACGAGCAGTACTTC.

V gene TRBV7-9 combines with J gene TRBJ2-2; D gene ambiguous. V was clipped by 5 bases and J by 1 base, with 8 bases between them. The length of the CDR3 is 14 residues. Germline V CDR1 and CDR2: SEHNR, FQNEAQ (reference sequence). The CDR3 spells CASSPRRNTGELFF. For the CDR3, the DNA is TGTGCCAGCAGCCCGCGGCGGAACACCGGGGAGCTGTTTTTT. Drawing the rest from reference TRBV7-9 and TRBJ2-2, the complete variable domain is DTGVSQNPRHKITKRGQNVTFRCDPISEHNRLYWYRQTLGQGPEFLTYFQNEAQLEKSRLLSDRFSAERPKGSFSTLEIQRTEQGDSAMYLCASSPRRNTGELFFGEGSRLTVL.

This clone was seen only a few times. The rearrangement joins TRBV11-2 to TRBJ2-2; tentatively, D is TRBD2 (6 bases). Germline V gene lookup returns CDR1 SGHAT and CDR2 FQNNGV. V lost 3 bases and J lost 6, with 14 bases in between. This CDR3 is built from 15 residues. This CDR3 is CASSFDNWGAGELFF. CDR3 nucleotide sequence: TGTGCCAGCAGCTTCGATAACTGGGGGGCCGGGGAGCTGTTTTTT.

V gene TRBV6-1 combines with J gene TRBJ1-2; 12 nucleotides align to TRBD1. The germline V gene has CDR1 MNHNS and CDR2 SASEGT. J was trimmed by 4 bases and V by 8 bases; bases with no gene match: 8. The CDR3 spans 15 residues. As DNA, the CDR3 is TGTGCCAGCCTCTTCGGGACAGGGGGCTCCTATGGCTACACCTTC. Amino acids: CASLFGTGGSYGYTF.

This sequence joins TRBV18 and TRBJ2-3, with TRBD1 matching 9 bases. The V and J ends lost 1 base and 2 bases, in that order; junction bases with no gene match: 4. Germline V lookup: CDR1 KGHSH, CDR2 LQKENI. The CDR3 is made up of 16 amino acids. CDR3 residues: CASSPQGQGFTDTQYF. The CDR3 DNA is TGTGCCAGCTCACCACAAGGACAGGGGTTCACAGATACGCAGTATTTT.

The chain couples TRBV4-3 to TRBJ2-1, with unresolved D. The CDR3 sequence is 17 residues long. V lost 0 bases, J lost 0 bases, and 12 bases lay in between. The germline V gene has CDR1 LGHNA and CDR2 YSLEER. The CDR3 region has the DNA TGCGCCAGCAGCCAAGATAGAACTTACAGCTCCTACAATGAGCAGTTCTTC. Its protein product is CASSQDRTYSSYNEQFF.

This clone was picked up a small number of times. The chain uses TRBV12-5 and TRBJ1-2; D is unresolved. There are 12 residues in the CDR3. CDR1 and CDR2 (germline): LGHNT, FRNRAP. Trimming cost V 7 bases and J 5 bases, with 11 bases left between them. CDR3 sequence reads: CASARETYGYTF. The CDR3, as DNA: TGTGCTAGTGCCCGAGAGACTTATGGCTACACCTTC.

The rearrangement joins TRBV29-1 to TRBJ1-1, with D unclear. The V gene's germline CDR1 is SQVTM and CDR2 ANQGSEA. This CDR3 comprises 13 residues. V gave up 7 bases and J gave up 0 bases, with 12 bases separating them. CDR3 bases: TGCAGCGCCCCAGAAACCATGAACACTGAAGCTTTCTTT. It specifies CSAPETMNTEAFF.

CDR3 protein: CASSSQGAATEAFF. In nucleotides, the CDR3 is TGTGCCAGCAGCAGTCAGGGGGCGGCCACTGAAGCTTTCTTT. The chain links TRBV11-2 to TRBJ1-1; the match to TRBD1 covers 8 bases. V gave up 5 bases and J gave up 4 bases; unmatched junction bases: 6. Germline V lookup: CDR1 SGHAT, CDR2 FQNNGV. The CDR3 totals 14 residues.